This T cell receptor beta chain was identified in a study of T cell responses to AZD1222 COVID-19 vaccine. Study observations and caveats: Spike-wide coverage was observed for vaccine-associated CD4 TCRs, with dominant responses at 160-218 and 743-854. It was only after the peak T cell response that any repertoires were sampled.

About this clone itself: Its specificity is unknown.

Assay used: immunoSEQ multiplex PCR; TCRdb lists only in-frame clones, some missing. Among 150,000 to 200,000 clones, roughly 93% were seen once, and the ten largest hold 0.99%. The CDR3 length is 14 residues. Trimming at V came to 5 bases and at J to 7 bases, leaving 10 bases not matched to a gene. Looked up from germline, CDR1 is MNHEY and CDR2 is SMNVEV (reference sequence). The source of this sequence is an adult in good health. The chain uses TRBV27 and TRBJ1-2; 7 bases agree with TRBD1. The sample was peripheral blood, taken on day 0 of AZD1222 vaccination. CDR3 residues: CASSLNTGESGYTF. For the CDR3, the DNA is TGTGCCAGCAGTCTAAATACAGGGGAGAGTGGCTACACCTTC.